This T cell receptor (beta chain) was captured in a study of early T cells in non-severe SARS-CoV-2 infection. Whole-study context: Sequenced bulk RNA came from whole blood that was unsorted, and chains were unpaired.

Study-level results: VDJdb-based matching was biased toward anti-spike CD8 responses and missed private and CD4 specificities.

The TCR library protocol was used to attach unique molecular identifiers. These identifiers were attached to individual cDNA molecules. MiXCR was run by TCRdb on the 5' RACE reads, yielding one entry per CDR3 protein. Seen here are 90,000 to 120,000 distinct CDR3 sequences, 11% observed once, and the top ten hold 6.5% to 8%. A note on this clonotype: Antigen specificity is unknown. Given a much more abundant clone one base away, this may be a read error.

The CDR3 spans 14 residues. Trimming removed 2 bases at V and 5 bases at J, with 13 bases between. Germline V gene lookup returns CDR1 GTSNPN and CDR2 SVGIG (reference sequence). This chain links TRBV30 with TRBJ2-1, with D possibly called TRBD1 or TRBD2 (5 bases each). The source material was whole blood. This TCR was sampled from an adult who was a healthcare worker with PCR-confirmed SARS-CoV-2 infection or an uninfected control (not recorded which). CDR3 amino acids: CAWSSGTDHNEQFF. Here the CDR3 DNA reads TGTGCCTGGAGTTCGGGGACGGACCACAATGAGCAGTTCTTC.